These 19 T cell receptor beta chains were all obtained from the same sample, sequenced in a study of OX40 agonist ivuxolimab in advanced cancers. The repertoire was sequenced with immunoSEQ multiplex PCR; TCRdb's copy has only in-frame clones and lacks some. Here the sample spans just over 90,000 clones, roughly 94% being singletons. The specimen was CD4+ or CD8+ T cells sorted from blood, collected in a trial of the OX40 agonist ivuxolimab. The receptor source for this set is an adult with an advanced solid tumor such as melanoma, head and neck, liver or kidney cancer.

This chain links TRBV6-6 with TRBJ1-1, with D perhaps TRBD1 (5 bases). In germline, CDR1 is MNHNY, CDR2 SVGAGI (reference sequence). Trimming took off 8 bases at V and 12 bases at J, with 13 bases between the two ends. CDR3 length: 10 amino acids. The CDR3 reads CASGAGRTFF. The CDR3 DNA follows: TGTGCCAGCGGAGCAGGGAGGACTTTCTTT.

This chain connects TRBV5-4 to TRBJ1-4; 8 bases agree with TRBD1. Germline values: CDR1 SGHNT, CDR2 YYREEE (reference sequence). The CDR3 is made up of 13 amino acids. The junction had 4 bases not matched to a gene; V was cut back by 4 bases and J by 8 bases. The CDR3 region has the DNA TGTGCCAGCAGCCGGACAGGGAAGGAAAAACTGTTTTTT. This gives the protein CASSRTGKEKLFF.

The CDR3 loop reads CASSQFDWSGTEAFF. The DNA of the CDR3 is TGCGCCAGCAGCCAATTCGACTGGAGTGGCACTGAAGCTTTCTTT. V usage is TRBV4-3 and J usage is TRBJ1-1; no reliable D call. Trimming removed 2 bases at V and 4 bases at J, with 14 bases between. Germline V CDR1 and CDR2: LGHNA, YSLEER. The CDR3 spans 15 residues.

DNA for the CDR3: TGTGCCAGCAGCCGGGGACAGTCCAATTCACCCCTCCACTTT. Its translation is CASSRGQSNSPLHF. The chain is built from TRBV5-4 and TRBJ1-6, with TRBD1 matching 7 bases. This CDR3 spans 14 amino acids. CDR1 is SGHNT, CDR2 YYREEE, per germline (reference sequence). V shed 4 bases, J shed 7 bases, and the junction held 5 bases outside the gene matches.

The chain recombines TRBV5-1 with TRBJ2-7, with 7 nucleotides matching TRBD2. The CDR3 length is 18 residues. Germline V lookup: CDR1 SGHRS, CDR2 YFSETQ. V shed 0 bases, J shed 0 bases, and the junction held 12 bases outside the gene matches. The CDR3 DNA reads TGCGCCAGCAGCTTGGTCTCGTCTAGCGGCTTGAGCTCCTACGAGCAGTACTTC. This translates into CASSLVSSSGLSSYEQYF.

The V call is TRBV27, the J call TRBJ2-7; D may be TRBD1 (5 bases). V was trimmed by 2 bases and J by 7 bases, leaving 12 bases between them. The CDR3 is 13 residues long. The germline V gene encodes CDR1 MNHEY and CDR2 SMNVEV (reference sequence). The CDR3 loop is CASSLDSVGEQYF. CDR3 DNA sequence: TGTGCCAGCAGTTTAGACAGTGTAGGAGAGCAGTACTTC.

This chain links TRBV7-2 with TRBJ2-5, with 8 bases matching TRBD1. The germline V gene encodes CDR1 SGHTA and CDR2 FQGNSA. This CDR3 is 15 amino acids long. Trimming cost V 0 bases and J 9 bases; bases outside gene matches: 9. Here the CDR3 reads CASSLANGQGAAQYF. DNA for the CDR3: TGTGCCAGCAGCTTAGCTAACGGACAGGGCGCGGCCCAGTACTTC.

The rearrangement uses TRBV9 and TRBJ1-2; 8 bases map to TRBD1. The ends lost 0 bases at V and 3 bases at J; junction bases unmatched: 7. Looked up from germline, CDR1 is SGDLS and CDR2 is YYNGEE. This CDR3 is built from 16 residues. The CDR3 sequence: CASSVVPGTGYYGYTF. DNA for the CDR3: TGTGCCAGCAGCGTAGTCCCAGGGACAGGCTACTATGGCTACACCTTC.

This chain joins TRBV6-5 and TRBJ2-1, with TRBD2 matching 12 bases. The CDR3 loop spans 15 amino acids. The germline V gene has CDR1 MNHEY and CDR2 SVGAGI. The J segment lost 2 bases and the V segment lost 7 bases, leaving 3 bases of the junction unmatched. In nucleotides, the CDR3 is TGTGCCAGCAAGACTAGCGGGAGCCCCTACAATGAGCAGTTCTTC. It yields the protein CASKTSGSPYNEQFF.

V and J are TRBV29-1 and TRBJ1-2, with 7 positions matching TRBD1. The germline gives CDR1 SQVTM, CDR2 ANQGSEA. This CDR3 comprises 12 residues. With 6 bases clipped from V and 8 bases from J, the junction kept 9 bases outside the gene matches. The CDR3: CSVLTGTGGYTF. The CDR3 DNA reads as TGCAGCGTCTTGACAGGGACCGGGGGCTACACCTTC.

This chain joins TRBV29-1 and TRBJ1-4, with D unclear. This CDR3 has 14 residues. V gave up 3 bases and J gave up 0 bases, with 8 bases separating them. CDR1 SQVTM and CDR2 ANQGSEA come from the germline V gene. In DNA, the CDR3 is TGCAGCGTTGATCTGGGCGCAACTAATGAAAAACTGTTTTTT. Its protein product is CSVDLGATNEKLFF.

The chain employs TRBV4-2 and TRBJ2-4; D gene ambiguous. The germline CDR1 and CDR2 sequences are LGHNA and YNFKEQ. V was clipped by 0 bases and J by 10 bases, with 16 bases between them. The CDR3 loop spans 15 amino acids. The DNA of the CDR3 is TGTGCCAGCAGCCAAGATTTCGGAGACCCGGATATTCAGTACTTC. Translation gives CASSQDFGDPDIQYF.

This chain joins TRBV7-9 and TRBJ1-5; D gene uncertain. The CDR3 extends over 14 amino acids. From germline, CDR1 is SEHNR and CDR2 FQNEAQ (reference sequence). Trimming pared 5 bases from V and 4 bases from J, leaving 12 bases between. CDR3 loop: CASSATDRNQPQHF. In DNA, the CDR3 is TGTGCCAGCAGCGCTACCGACCGGAATCAGCCCCAGCATTTT.

The gene calls are TRBV2 and TRBJ1-1; D may be TRBD1 (6 bases). The CDR3 totals 12 residues. V dropped 8 bases and J dropped 8 bases, with 15 bases sitting between them. CDR1 is SNHLY, CDR2 FYNNEI, per germline. CDR3 sequence: CASRETGWEAFF. As DNA, the CDR3 is TGTGCCAGCCGAGAAACAGGGTGGGAAGCTTTCTTT.

The chain carries TRBV9 and TRBJ1-1, with 7 bases that match TRBD1. Germline V gene data show CDR1 as SGDLS and CDR2 as YYNGEE. Trimming removed 6 bases from V and 1 base from J; junction bases left unmatched: 6. The CDR3 spans 14 residues. CDR3 nucleotides: TGTGCCAGCAACAGACAGGGTTCGAACACTGAAGCTTTCTTT. This gives the protein CASNRQGSNTEAFF.

Turning to this clone: This sample also contains other DNA sequences that code for the same CDR3. The chain carries TRBV27 and TRBJ1-2; D ambiguous. The V end lost 3 bases, the J end lost 2 bases, and 7 bases lay between the germline ends. This CDR3 is built from 13 residues. The germline V gene encodes CDR1 MNHEY and CDR2 SMNVEV (reference sequence). CDR3 coding DNA: TGTGCCAGCAGTTTGGGAGGAAACTATGGCTACACCTTC. This translates into CASSLGGNYGYTF.

This rearrangement joins TRBV10-2 to TRBJ2-3; TRBD1 might be the D (5 bases). Trimming left V 8 bases short and J 10 bases short, with 16 bases between. CDR3 length: 12 amino acids. Germline assignment: CDR1 WSHSY and CDR2 SAAADI. CDR3 DNA sequence: TGCGCCAGCCGACTTTCTGGGGCACCGCAGTATTTT. It is translated as CASRLSGAPQYF.

The J gene is TRBJ1-5, the V gene TRBV6-6; TRBD1 aligns across 10 bases. Trimming cost V 6 bases and J 7 bases; bases outside gene matches: 3. Germline CDR1 reads MNHNY; CDR2 reads SVGAGI (reference sequence). The CDR3 contains 13 residues. In DNA, the CDR3 is TGTGCCAGCAGCGTGGGACAGGGGCAGCCCCAGCATTTT. Encoded protein: CASSVGQGQPQHF.

This rearrangement joins TRBV11-2 to TRBJ1-1; no clear D gene. The CDR3 contains 14 residues. Germline CDR1 SGHAT, CDR2 FQNNGV. V was shortened by 3 bases and J by 0 bases, with 8 bases between the two germline ends. CDR3 sequence reads: CASSLRTLNTEAFF. The CDR3 DNA reads as TGTGCCAGCAGCTTGAGGACTCTGAACACTGAAGCTTTCTTT. The full variable domain, completed using reference TRBV11-2 and TRBJ1-1, is EAGVAQSPRYKIIEKRQSVAFWCNPISGHATLYWYQQILGQGPKLLIQFQNNGVVDDSQLPKDRFSAERLKGVDSTLKIQPAKLEDSAVYLCASSLRTLNTEAFFGQGTRLTVV.